These 4 T cell receptor beta chains were sequenced from one sample in a study of T cell responses to AZD1222 COVID-19 vaccine. Clones were read by immunoSEQ multiplex PCR, and TCRdb kept only the in-frame ones, dropping some. The sample includes about 160,000 clones, 75% to 95% of them seen just once. Sequencing was performed on peripheral blood, taken on day 0 of AZD1222 vaccination. These receptor sequences come from an adult in good health.

The rearrangement uses TRBV27 and TRBJ2-7; D may match TRBD1 or TRBD2 (5 bases each). The V end lost 3 bases, the J end lost 4 bases, and 10 bases lay between the germline ends. Looked up from germline, CDR1 is MNHEY and CDR2 is SMNVEV (reference sequence). The length of the CDR3 is 13 residues. This CDR3 reads CASSFSGSYEQYF. The CDR3 bases are TGTGCCAGCAGTTTCTCAGGGAGTTACGAGCAGTACTTC.

The chain has TRBV7-3 and TRBJ2-7; TRBD2 matches at 7 bases. Trimming took 5 bases from V and 4 from J; bases not matched to a gene: 8. There are 14 residues in the CDR3. Germline loops: CDR1 SGHTA, CDR2 FQGTGA. CDR3 loop: CASSKMTSRYEQYF. The CDR3 DNA reads as TGTGCCAGCAGCAAGATGACTAGCCGGTACGAGCAGTACTTC.

The CDR3 loop reads CASSLSSTGGYEQFF. The CDR3 DNA reads as TGTGCCAGCAGTTTATCGTCGACAGGGGGCTATGAGCAGTTCTTC. This chain links TRBV27 with TRBJ2-1; 10 bases align to TRBD1. Germline V lookup: CDR1 MNHEY, CDR2 SMNVEV (reference sequence). The CDR3 covers 15 residues. The trim removed 0 bases at V and 8 bases at J, leaving 4 bases unmatched.

The chain combines TRBV29-1 with TRBJ1-2; D possibly corresponds to TRBD1 (6 bases). CDR1 is SQVTM, CDR2 ANQGSEA, per germline. V dropped 7 bases and J dropped 0 bases, with 15 bases sitting between them. The CDR3 extends over 14 amino acids. The CDR3 DNA reads TGCAGCGCACTAACGACAGGTTCTAACTATGGCTACACCTTC. Its protein is CSALTTGSNYGYTF.